This T cell receptor (beta chain) was captured by sequencing in a study of OX40 agonist ivuxolimab in advanced cancers. On the study more broadly: Clinicians treated patients with ivuxolimab, an agonistic anti-OX40 (CD134) antibody. Prior checkpoint blockade (anti-PD-1, anti-PD-L1 or anti-CTLA-4) was permitted; about 40% had it.

At cycle 4 day 1, cycle 7 day 1, and baseline, blood was sampled. The data were produced by immunoSEQ multiplex PCR, yet TCRdb's version contains in-frame clones alone and is incomplete. The sample yields fewer than 70,000 clones, around 90% seen once. This CDR3 spans 15 amino acids. Germline CDR1 is SGHVS and CDR2 is FQNEAQ. Between the trimmed V and J ends, which lost 1 base and 6 bases, there was a span of 15 bases. The sequencing used CD4+ or CD8+ T cells sorted from blood, collected in a trial of the OX40 agonist ivuxolimab. This TCR was recovered from an adult with an advanced solid tumor such as melanoma, head and neck, liver or kidney cancer. The chain employs TRBV7-8 and TRBJ2-5; D uncertain. The CDR3 DNA reads TGTGCCAGCAGCTTAGGTCTAGGGATCTTACAGACCCAGTACTTC. As protein: CASSLGLGILQTQYF.